The source of this TCR beta chain is a study of blood T cells in healthy people across ages. The use of a sample-barcoded 5' primer and a J-beta primer mix characterized a second PCR of roughly 6 to 11 cycles. MiXCR, run by TCRdb on the 5' RACE reads, gives a single entry per CDR3 protein. The sample holds hundreds of thousands of distinct CDR3 sequences, approximately 25% seen once. J was trimmed by 5 bases and V by 1 base; bases with no gene match: 10. The germline V gene encodes CDR1 SGHTA and CDR2 FQGNSA. The CDR3 is 16 residues long. The sample also formed part of further work on T cells of mothers and their children.

The sequenced sample was blood. This TCR came from a boy aged 5-17 years in good health. The chain employs TRBV7-2 and TRBJ2-5; 7 bases agree with TRBD2. CDR3: CASSLDDRRGGETQYF. In DNA form, the CDR3 reads TGTGCCAGCAGCTTAGATGACCGGCGGGGAGGGGAGACCCAGTACTTC.